This T cell receptor (beta chain) was recovered during a study of T cells in women clearing cervical HPV infection. The germline V and J ends were trimmed by 0 bases and 5 bases, with 14 bases remaining between them. The CDR3 spans 16 residues. CDR1 and CDR2 (germline): KGHSH, LQKENI. On this clone: Its antigen is currently unknown. The read gets to within 3 residues of the CDR3 end, and the germline J gene fills in the rest.

Measured with immunoSEQ multiplex PCR; TCRdb has only the in-frame clones, and not every one. This sample carries about 44,000 clones, with 1.2% going to the ten biggest clones. MY09/MY11 PCR detected cervical HPV DNA; dot-blot assigned genotypes. Study outcomes and limitations: Richness differences could reflect unmeasured T-cell content per sample.

The rearrangement uses TRBV18 and TRBJ1-3, with a possible D match to TRBD1 (6 bases). The origin of this receptor is a woman aged 18 to 75 with a cervical HPV16 infection that either progressed to CIN3+ or cleared (not recorded which). The specimen sequenced was blood buffy coat. The DNA read from the CDR3 is TGTGCCAGCTCACCACCTTCCACAGGACAGAGAAACACC. It is translated as CASSPPSTGQRNT. The full CDR3 protein is CASSPPSTGQRNTIYF.